Below, 12 T cell receptor beta chains from the same sample are listed, as sequenced in a study of blood T cell repertoires in COVID-19. Assay used: immunoSEQ multiplex PCR; TCRdb lists only in-frame clones, some missing. The sample shows about 130,000 clones, 85% of them seen only once. The sequencing sample was made of peripheral blood. These TCRs come from a woman of 80 years or more with acute or convalescent COVID-19.

The CDR3 reads CASSHQGGSVFYGYTF. CDR3 DNA sequence: TGCGCCAGCAGCCACCAGGGCGGTTCAGTGTTCTATGGCTACACCTTC. The genes are TRBV4-1 and TRBJ1-2, with a tentative D call TRBD1 (5 bases). CDR1 and CDR2 (germline): MGHRA, YSYEKL. The CDR3 loop spans 16 amino acids. V lost 3 bases to trimming and J lost 4 bases, with 18 bases between them.

Only one count was recorded for this clone. The chain carries TRBV11-2 and TRBJ2-7, with D possibly TRBD1 on 6 matching bases. The CDR3 loop spans 16 amino acids. Germline V CDR1 and CDR2: SGHAT, FQNNGV. V lost 0 bases and J 6 bases, leaving 18 bases between the germline ends. CDR3 nucleotides: TGTGCCAGCAGCTTAGATCCGGGACAAACATGGGGCGAGCAGTACTTC. Translation gives CASSLDPGQTWGEQYF.

The chain uses TRBV7-3 and TRBJ2-5; no firm D call. The V end was cut by 3 bases, the J end by 3 bases, with 8 bases between. The CDR3 is made up of 13 amino acids. CDR1 is SGHTA and CDR2 is FQGTGA in the germline V gene. For the CDR3, the DNA is TGTGCCAGCAGCTTTGCACAAAAAGAGACCCAGTACTTC. This encodes CASSFAQKETQYF.

V gene TRBV4-2 combines with J gene TRBJ1-2, with a tentative D call TRBD1 (5 bases). The V and J ends lost 1 base and 0 bases respectively, with 18 bases between them. Germline values: CDR1 LGHNA, CDR2 YNFKEQ. The CDR3 is 18 residues long. The CDR3 DNA is TGTGCCAGCAGCCAAGTTCCGCAGGGTACCGATACTAACTATGGCTACACCTTC. Translated: CASSQVPQGTDTNYGYTF.

This rearrangement joins TRBV2 to TRBJ1-2; TRBD1 is a possible D gene (6 bases). Germline CDR1 and CDR2: SNHLY and FYNNEI. V lost 1 base to trimming and J lost 0 bases, with 9 bases between them. This CDR3 has 15 residues. The CDR3 protein is CASSEGRGTNYGYTF. As DNA, the CDR3 is TGTGCCAGCAGTGAAGGCAGGGGAACTAACTATGGCTACACCTTC.

This clone came up a few times. The chain carries TRBV4-2 and TRBJ1-5; D call uncertain. Germline CDR1 reads LGHNA; CDR2 reads YNFKEQ. The CDR3 runs 14 residues. Trimming shortened V by 0 bases and J by 7 bases, and 10 bases separated the two germline ends. The CDR3 bases are TGTGCCAGCAGCCAAGACGCGGGTAAGCAGCCCCAGCATTTT. Translated, it gives CASSQDAGKQPQHF.

This clone came up a few times. CDR3 sequence (DNA): TGTGCCAGCAGCCCCCAGGGTGTCACTGAAGCTTTCTTT. Its translation is CASSPQGVTEAFF. The V and J genes are TRBV11-3 and TRBJ1-1; D is possibly TRBD1 (5 bases). The V end was cut by 5 bases, the J end by 4 bases, with 11 bases between. There are 13 residues in the CDR3. Looked up from germline, CDR1 is SGHNT and CDR2 is YENEEA.

This chain joins TRBV5-1 and TRBJ2-5, with 12 bases matching TRBD1. There are 15 residues in the CDR3. Looked up from germline, CDR1 is SGHRS and CDR2 is YFSETQ. V dropped 4 bases and J dropped 4; count of bases not matched to a gene: 5. The CDR3 reads CASSLGTGGAETQYF. Written as DNA, the CDR3 is TGCGCCAGCAGCCTCGGGACAGGGGGCGCAGAGACCCAGTACTTC.

The chain has TRBV6-6 and TRBJ1-5; D is possibly TRBD1 (5 bases). CDR1 is MNHNY, CDR2 SVGAGI, per germline (reference sequence). The length of the CDR3 is 14 residues. V shed 2 bases and J shed 5 bases, with 10 bases lying between them. Here the CDR3 DNA reads TGTGCCAGCAGTTACCTTACGGGGGATCAGCCCCAGCATTTT. Translation: CASSYLTGDQPQHF.

This clone has a single count. J is TRBJ2-1 and V is TRBV4-2; tentatively, D is TRBD1 (6 bases). CDR3 length: 15 amino acids. Germline V gene data show CDR1 as LGHNA and CDR2 as YNFKEQ. Trimming removed 1 base at V and 8 bases at J, with 15 bases between. The CDR3 DNA is TGTGCCAGCAGCCAAGTTTGGGGGCAGACCGATGAGCAGTTCTTC. This sequence encodes CASSQVWGQTDEQFF.

This clone was detected only once. V is TRBV6-2 or TRBV6-3 and J is TRBJ1-2; D might be TRBD1 (5 bases). V lost 0 bases, J lost 5 bases, and 7 bases lay in between. The germline V gene encodes CDR1 MNHEY and CDR2 SVGEGT. The CDR3 runs 13 residues. In DNA form, the CDR3 reads TGTGCCAGCAGTTACTCAGGGGTATATGGCTACACCTTC. As protein: CASSYSGVYGYTF.

This clone appeared a single time. The gene calls are TRBV29-1 and TRBJ1-2; 8 bases agree with TRBD1. Per germline, CDR1 SQVTM and CDR2 ANQGSEA. The CDR3 length is 13 residues. V dropped 6 bases and J dropped 4; count of bases not matched to a gene: 7. CDR3 sequence: CSVGTGPTYGYTF. CDR3 DNA sequence: TGCAGCGTAGGGACAGGCCCAACCTATGGCTACACCTTC.